These T cell receptor beta chains were read from a single sample in a study of cytotoxic CD8 clonotypes in ibrutinib-treated CLL. Sequencing was performed with immunoSEQ multiplex PCR; in TCRdb, only in-frame clones are kept and a portion is missing. The repertoire includes some 140,000 clones, 84% of them detected once, and about 3.3% sits in the top ten. The sample was PBMCs, taken after 24 months of ibrutinib treatment. Receptor source: a human donor with chronic lymphocytic leukemia. Each CDR3 is given with its conserved first and last residue. The D gene is left open where the match is weak. Clone size appears in some rows only: once, few, many, or a class for an expanded clone.

CDR3 DNA: TGTGCCAGCTCACCCCTCAGGGACTCTGGAAACACCATATATTTT; CDR3 protein: CASSPLRDSGNTIYF; V gene: TRBV18; J gene: TRBJ1-3; clone size: -; D gene: -
CDR3 DNA: TGCGCCAGCCACAAAACGCCGCAGGGTGAAGCTTTCTTT; CDR3 protein: CASHKTPQGEAFF; V gene: TRBV5-1; J gene: TRBJ1-1; clone size: -; D gene: -
CDR3 DNA: TGTGCCAGCAGCTTAGGTGGAGAGACACAAGAGACCCAGTACTTC; CDR3 protein: CASSLGGETQETQYF; V gene: TRBV7-3; J gene: TRBJ2-5; clone size: -; D gene: -
CDR3 DNA: TGTGCCAGCAGCGCCAGACTAGCGGGGCACCGCCGGTTCGAGACCCAGTACTTC; CDR3 protein: CASSARLAGHRRFETQYF; V gene: TRBV7-7; J gene: TRBJ2-5; clone size: -; D gene: TRBD2
CDR3 DNA: TGTGCCAGCGCAGGGCAAGACAGGGCCGCCTACGAGCAGTACTTC; CDR3 protein: CASAGQDRAAYEQYF; V gene: TRBV6-1; J gene: TRBJ2-7; clone size: -; D gene: TRBD1
CDR3 DNA: TGTGCCACCAAGGGGTCCTCGGGACAGGGCGACTATGGCTACACCTTC; CDR3 protein: CATKGSSGQGDYGYTF; V gene: TRBV15; J gene: TRBJ1-2; clone size: -; D gene: TRBD1
CDR3 DNA: TGTGCCAGCAGCTTAGAGGGACAGGGGGGTTCACCCCTCCACTTT; CDR3 protein: CASSLEGQGGSPLHF; V gene: TRBV7-2; J gene: TRBJ1-6; clone size: -; D gene: TRBD1
CDR3 DNA: TGTGCCACCCAACCAGCACGGTCCCCATCCTACGAGCAGTACTTC; CDR3 protein: CATQPARSPSYEQYF; V gene: TRBV19; J gene: TRBJ2-7; clone size: -; D gene: -
CDR3 DNA: TGTGCCTGGAGTGCGGACAGGTCTGAGGGTGCTTTCTTT; CDR3 protein: CAWSADRSEGAFF; V gene: TRBV30; J gene: TRBJ1-1; clone size: few; D gene: TRBD1
CDR3 DNA: TGTGCCACCACAAGAACACAATCCTACGAGCAGTACTTC; CDR3 protein: CATTRTQSYEQYF; V gene: TRBV6-5; J gene: TRBJ2-7; clone size: few; D gene: -
CDR3 DNA: TGTGCCAGCTCAACGGACAGGAGCTCCTATAATTCACCCCTCCACTTT; CDR3 protein: CASSTDRSSYNSPLHF; V gene: TRBV18; J gene: TRBJ1-6; clone size: -; D gene: TRBD1
CDR3 DNA: TGTGCCTGGAGCCCTCCGGGAACAGCATCGTATGGCTACACCTTC; CDR3 protein: CAWSPPGTASYGYTF; V gene: TRBV30; J gene: TRBJ1-2; clone size: -; D gene: -
CDR3 DNA: TGTGCCAGCAGTTTCACCAGATACAATTCACCCCTCCACTTT; CDR3 protein: CASSFTRYNSPLHF; V gene: TRBV28; J gene: TRBJ1-6; clone size: -; D gene: -